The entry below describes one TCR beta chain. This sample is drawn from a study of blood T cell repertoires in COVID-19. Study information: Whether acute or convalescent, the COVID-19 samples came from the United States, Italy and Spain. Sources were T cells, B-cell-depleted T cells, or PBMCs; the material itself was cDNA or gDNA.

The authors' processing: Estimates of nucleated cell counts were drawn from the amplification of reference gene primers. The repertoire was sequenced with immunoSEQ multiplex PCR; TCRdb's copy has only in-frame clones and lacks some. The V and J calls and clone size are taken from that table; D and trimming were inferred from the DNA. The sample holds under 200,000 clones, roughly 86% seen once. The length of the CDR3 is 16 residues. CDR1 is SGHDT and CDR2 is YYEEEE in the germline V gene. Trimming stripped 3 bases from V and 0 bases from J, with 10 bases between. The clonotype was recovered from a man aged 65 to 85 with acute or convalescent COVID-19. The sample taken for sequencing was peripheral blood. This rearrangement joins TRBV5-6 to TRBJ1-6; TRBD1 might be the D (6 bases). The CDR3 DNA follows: TGTGCCAGCAGCTCCCTAGGGGGCTCCTATAATTCACCCCTCCACTTT. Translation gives CASSSLGGSYNSPLHF.